This entry features one TCR beta chain sequence. What it recognizes is unknown. Germline values: CDR1 SGHAT, CDR2 FQNNGV. V lost 3 bases and J lost 2, with 10 bases in between. CDR3 length: 14 residues. These data originate in a study of post-analysis software for immune sequencing data. As for the study in general: Patients had relapsing-remitting, secondary progressive or progressive-relapsing multiple sclerosis; some lacked subtype.

Overall study findings and caveats: Significantly decreased normalized Chao1 diversity was recorded for multiple sclerosis patients relative to controls. F-measure co-clustering was strong for batch-matched samples. Controls had lower frequencies than patients of roughly five TRBV segments, which included TRBV5-6, TRBV5-1 and TRBV20-1.

The TCR beta cDNA libraries contained unique molecular identifiers. Input amounts of about 0.85 to 10 million T cells were used. These gave around 500,000 cDNA molecules, so each molecule approximated one T cell. MiXCR, applied by TCRdb to the PCR reads, yields one record per CDR3 protein. Of about 560,000 distinct CDR3 sequences in the sample, roughly two fifths were seen once. Sequenced: blood. The origin of this receptor is a girl aged 5-17 years with multiple sclerosis. This rearrangement joins TRBV11-2 to TRBJ2-5; D is possibly TRBD1 (6 bases). In DNA form, the CDR3 reads TGTGCCAGCAGCTTTAAGGACAGACAAGAGACCCAGTACTTC. It codes for CASSFKDRQETQYF.